These T cell receptor beta chains were read from a single sample in a study of metastatic and nonmetastatic thyroid tumors. TCRdb re-called the PCR reads via MiXCR. This sample has about 69,000 clones, with approximately 14% found just once. Sequencing used blood. These receptor sequences come from a male donor with papillary thyroid cancer or a benign thyroid nodule (not recorded which). Some clones in this sample may be carry-over from other donors' samples. The CDR3 runs from the conserved cysteine through the conserved F or W. D genes are given only for firm matches. Some rows mark clone size as missing; the rest say once, few, many or name a class of expanded clone.

abundance: many; v_gene: TRBV2; d_gene: NA; j_gene: TRBJ1-1; CDR3aa: CASSEARLMNTEAFF; CDR3nt: TGTGCCAGCAGTGAAGCGCGGCTGATGAACACTGAAGCTTTCTTT
abundance: many; v_gene: TRBV11-2; d_gene: NA; j_gene: TRBJ1-3; CDR3aa: CASSLEPGGNTIYF; CDR3nt: TGTGCCAGCAGCTTAGAGCCGGGTGGAAACACCATATATTTT
abundance: NA; v_gene: TRBV18; d_gene: TRBD2; j_gene: TRBJ2-3; CDR3aa: CASSPVVLAGGPTDTQYF; CDR3nt: TGTGCCAGCTCACCAGTAGTGCTAGCGGGAGGGCCGACAGATACGCAGTATTTT
abundance: many; v_gene: TRBV9; d_gene: TRBD2; j_gene: TRBJ2-2; CDR3aa: CASSGSKLAANTGELFF; CDR3nt: TGTGCCAGCAGCGGATCGAAACTAGCGGCGAACACCGGGGAGCTGTTTTTT
abundance: many; v_gene: TRBV7-6; d_gene: TRBD2; j_gene: TRBJ2-1; CDR3aa: CASSFLAGGLYNEQFF; CDR3nt: TGTGCCAGCAGCTTTTTGGCGGGAGGGCTCTACAATGAGCAGTTCTTC
abundance: many; v_gene: TRBV7-9; d_gene: NA; j_gene: TRBJ1-1; CDR3aa: CASSLGQSEAFF; CDR3nt: TGTGCCAGCAGCTTGGGCCAGAGTGAAGCTTTCTTT
abundance: NA; v_gene: TRBV20-1; d_gene: NA; j_gene: TRBJ2-6; CDR3aa: CSDTLGGHSGANVLTF; CDR3nt: TGCAGTGATACCCTGGGGGGGCATTCTGGGGCCAACGTCCTGACTTTC
abundance: NA; v_gene: TRBV30; d_gene: NA; j_gene: TRBJ2-7; CDR3aa: CAWSTPGGEQYF; CDR3nt: TGTGCCTGGAGCACCCCGGGCGGAGAGCAGTACTTC
abundance: once; v_gene: TRBV7-8; d_gene: NA; j_gene: TRBJ2-3; CDR3aa: CASSARGLGDTDTQYF; CDR3nt: TGTGCCAGCAGCGCGCGGGGACTGGGGGACACAGATACGCAGTATTTT
abundance: many; v_gene: TRBV20-1; d_gene: NA; j_gene: TRBJ1-5; CDR3aa: CSARYLGADSNQPQHF; CDR3nt: TGCAGTGCTAGATACCTAGGGGCGGATAGCAATCAGCCCCAGCATTTT
abundance: many; v_gene: TRBV7-8; d_gene: NA; j_gene: TRBJ2-1; CDR3aa: CASSSQGGEQFF; CDR3nt: TGTGCCAGCAGCTCCCAAGGGGGTGAGCAGTTCTTC
abundance: many; v_gene: TRBV28; d_gene: NA; j_gene: TRBJ1-2; CDR3aa: CASSPPAAHGYTF; CDR3nt: TGTGCCAGCAGTCCCCCGGCAGCTCATGGCTACACCTTC
abundance: many; v_gene: TRBV12-3/TRBV12-4; d_gene: NA; j_gene: TRBJ2-2; CDR3aa: CASSFGQFTGELFF; CDR3nt: TGTGCCAGCAGTTTTGGGCAGTTCACCGGGGAGCTGTTTTTT
abundance: many; v_gene: TRBV20-1; d_gene: TRBD2; j_gene: TRBJ2-1; CDR3aa: CSARAEREIEEQFF; CDR3nt: TGCAGTGCTCGGGCGGAGCGGGAGATCGAGGAGCAGTTCTTC
abundance: many; v_gene: TRBV7-2; d_gene: NA; j_gene: TRBJ2-3; CDR3aa: CASSLRLRTDTQYF; CDR3nt: TGTGCCAGCAGCTTAAGGCTTCGCACAGATACGCAGTATTTT
abundance: many; v_gene: TRBV24-1; d_gene: NA; j_gene: TRBJ2-2; CDR3aa: CATSDPGLQGGELFF; CDR3nt: TGTGCCACCAGTGATCCGGGACTCCAGGGAGGGGAGCTGTTTTTT
abundance: NA; v_gene: TRBV13; d_gene: NA; j_gene: TRBJ2-7; CDR3aa: CASSPPRTFYEQYF; CDR3nt: TGTGCCAGCAGCCCCCCCAGAACGTTCTACGAGCAGTACTTC
abundance: NA; v_gene: TRBV5-1; d_gene: NA; j_gene: TRBJ2-5; CDR3aa: CASSSSGTLETQYF; CDR3nt: TGCGCCAGCAGCTCCTCCGGGACCTTAGAGACCCAGTACTTC
abundance: many; v_gene: TRBV5-8; d_gene: NA; j_gene: TRBJ2-2; CDR3aa: CASSRRGLLHTGELFF; CDR3nt: TGTGCCAGCAGCCGACGGGGCCTGTTGCACACCGGGGAGCTGTTTTTT
abundance: many; v_gene: TRBV5-1; d_gene: NA; j_gene: TRBJ2-3; CDR3aa: CASSRETGNTDTQYF; CDR3nt: TGCGCCAGCAGTCGGGAGACAGGGAACACAGATACGCAGTATTTT
abundance: many; v_gene: TRBV5-1; d_gene: NA; j_gene: TRBJ1-1; CDR3aa: CASSFLTGNTEAFF; CDR3nt: TGCGCCAGCAGCTTTCTGACAGGGAACACTGAAGCTTTCTTT
abundance: many; v_gene: TRBV4-1; d_gene: TRBD1; j_gene: TRBJ1-2; CDR3aa: CASSLGTDYGYTF; CDR3nt: TGCGCCAGCAGCCTCGGGACAGATTATGGCTACACCTTC
abundance: NA; v_gene: TRBV7-6; d_gene: NA; j_gene: TRBJ2-1; CDR3aa: CASSTQEGAYYNEQFF; CDR3nt: TGTGCCAGCAGCACTCAAGAGGGAGCCTACTACAATGAGCAGTTCTTC
abundance: many; v_gene: TRBV27; d_gene: TRBD1; j_gene: TRBJ2-1; CDR3aa: CASSLLGTGVYNEQFF; CDR3nt: TGTGCCAGCAGTTTATTAGGGACAGGGGTCTACAATGAGCAGTTCTTC
abundance: many; v_gene: TRBV4-3; d_gene: NA; j_gene: TRBJ2-1; CDR3aa: CASSEFSWNEQFF; CDR3nt: TGCGCCAGCAGCGAATTTAGTTGGAATGAGCAGTTCTTC
abundance: NA; v_gene: TRBV20-1; d_gene: TRBD2; j_gene: TRBJ2-3; CDR3aa: CSARAKQAGVGADTQYF; CDR3nt: TGCAGTGCTAGAGCCAAACAAGCGGGAGTAGGCGCCGATACGCAGTATTTT
abundance: NA; v_gene: TRBV28; d_gene: NA; j_gene: TRBJ2-7; CDR3aa: CASQGTPWGYEQYF; CDR3nt: TGTGCCAGTCAGGGGACACCTTGGGGGTACGAGCAGTACTTC
abundance: many; v_gene: TRBV6-1; d_gene: NA; j_gene: TRBJ2-3; CDR3aa: CASSKTGTSTDTQYF; CDR3nt: TGTGCCAGCAGTAAAACAGGGACTAGCACAGATACGCAGTATTTT
abundance: many; v_gene: TRBV20-1; d_gene: TRBD1; j_gene: TRBJ1-2; CDR3aa: CSAKDRGDYGYTF; CDR3nt: TGCAGTGCTAAGGACAGGGGAGACTATGGCTACACCTTC
abundance: many; v_gene: TRBV5-5; d_gene: NA; j_gene: TRBJ1-5; CDR3aa: CASQVGGAGNQPQHF; CDR3nt: TGTGCCAGCCAGGTCGGAGGGGCGGGCAATCAGCCCCAGCATTTT
abundance: many; v_gene: TRBV30; d_gene: TRBD2; j_gene: TRBJ2-1; CDR3aa: CAWRRLAGNSYNEQFF; CDR3nt: TGTGCCTGGAGGCGTCTAGCGGGAAACTCCTACAATGAGCAGTTCTTC
abundance: NA; v_gene: TRBV11-2; d_gene: TRBD1; j_gene: TRBJ1-1; CDR3aa: CASSLGGTGTHGSQAFF; CDR3nt: TGTGCCAGCAGCTTAGGAGGGACAGGTACTCATGGATCCCAAGCTTTCTTT
abundance: NA; v_gene: TRBV6-1; d_gene: TRBD2; j_gene: TRBJ2-1; CDR3aa: CASRARLAGWYNDQFF; CDR3nt: TGTGCCAGCAGAGCCCGGCTAGCGGGTTGGTACAATGATCAGTTCTTC
abundance: many; v_gene: TRBV11-1; d_gene: TRBD2; j_gene: TRBJ2-3; CDR3aa: CASSQYGLAGASTDTQYF; CDR3nt: TGTGCCAGCAGCCAATATGGACTAGCGGGGGCAAGCACAGATACGCAGTATTTT
abundance: NA; v_gene: TRBV7-9; d_gene: NA; j_gene: TRBJ2-2; CDR3aa: CATRRGPNTGELFF; CDR3nt: TGTGCCACCAGACGGGGACCGAACACCGGGGAGCTGTTTTTT
abundance: few; v_gene: TRBV2; d_gene: NA; j_gene: TRBJ1-3; CDR3aa: CASALSGTSGNTIYF; CDR3nt: TGTGCCAGCGCCCTTTCCGGGACGTCAGGAAACACCATATATTTT
abundance: NA; v_gene: TRBV28; d_gene: TRBD2; j_gene: TRBJ2-1; CDR3aa: CAIIPVGSGRVYDEQFF; CDR3nt: TGTGCCATCATCCCTGTGGGGAGCGGGAGGGTCTACGATGAGCAGTTCTTC
abundance: many; v_gene: TRBV3-1; d_gene: NA; j_gene: TRBJ2-7; CDR3aa: CASSQERGSDEQYF; CDR3nt: TGTGCCAGCAGCCAAGAGAGGGGATCCGACGAGCAGTACTTC
abundance: few; v_gene: TRBV24-1; d_gene: TRBD1; j_gene: TRBJ1-1; CDR3aa: CATSDSGQGDTEAFF; CDR3nt: TGTGCCACCAGTGATTCGGGACAGGGGGACACTGAAGCTTTCTTT
abundance: many; v_gene: TRBV3-1; d_gene: NA; j_gene: TRBJ1-4; CDR3aa: CASSQEGGEKLFF; CDR3nt: TGTGCCAGCAGCCAAGAAGGTGGGGAAAAACTGTTTTTT
abundance: many; v_gene: TRBV6-4; d_gene: NA; j_gene: TRBJ1-1; CDR3aa: CASSMQLNTEAFF; CDR3nt: TGTGCCAGCAGTATGCAATTGAACACTGAAGCTTTCTTT
abundance: NA; v_gene: TRBV12-3/TRBV12-4; d_gene: NA; j_gene: TRBJ1-4; CDR3aa: CASRDLEKLFF; CDR3nt: TGTGCCAGCAGGGACCTTGAAAAACTGTTTTTT
abundance: many; v_gene: TRBV30; d_gene: TRBD1; j_gene: TRBJ2-1; CDR3aa: CAWSGDRPQQFF; CDR3nt: TGTGCCTGGAGTGGGGACAGGCCCCAGCAGTTCTTC
abundance: many; v_gene: TRBV27; d_gene: NA; j_gene: TRBJ2-7; CDR3aa: CASSWSGYSYEQYF; CDR3nt: TGTGCCAGCAGTTGGTCAGGGTACTCCTACGAGCAGTACTTC
abundance: many; v_gene: TRBV18; d_gene: TRBD1; j_gene: TRBJ2-2; CDR3aa: CASSPGQGDTGELFF; CDR3nt: TGTGCCAGCTCACCAGGACAGGGGGACACCGGGGAGCTGTTTTTT
abundance: NA; v_gene: TRBV6-1; d_gene: NA; j_gene: TRBJ1-2; CDR3aa: CAIISKLTRARGYTF; CDR3nt: TGTGCCATCATTTCCAAACTAACACGGGCCCGGGGCTACACCTTC
abundance: many; v_gene: TRBV6-6; d_gene: NA; j_gene: TRBJ1-3; CDR3aa: CASSYNRPPGGNTIYF; CDR3nt: TGTGCCAGCAGTTACAATCGTCCGCCAGGGGGAAACACCATATATTTT
abundance: few; v_gene: TRBV27; d_gene: NA; j_gene: TRBJ2-2; CDR3aa: CASVLEGQNTWELFF; CDR3nt: TGTGCCAGCGTCTTAGAAGGGCAGAACACCTGGGAGCTGTTTTTT
abundance: many; v_gene: TRBV29-1; d_gene: TRBD2; j_gene: TRBJ2-5; CDR3aa: CSSSGGEETQYF; CDR3nt: TGCAGCAGTTCCGGGGGGGAGGAGACCCAGTACTTC